The 24 T cell receptor beta chains given below trace back to one sample, sequenced in a study of blood T cell repertoires in COVID-19. Clones were sequenced by immunoSEQ multiplex PCR, and TCRdb holds only the in-frame ones, with some missing. The table includes fewer than 400,000 clones, around 85% detected once. The sequenced sample was PBMCs or T cells enriched from blood (not recorded which). The receptors derive from a woman aged 25 to 45 who had been exposed to COVID-19.

As DNA, the CDR3 is TGTGCCAGCAGCTCCCTAGGCGGCTTTAATGAGCAGTTCTTC. Residues: CASSSLGGFNEQFF. V is TRBV7-2 and J is TRBJ2-1; D is unresolved. Trimming shortened V by 4 bases and J by 7 bases, and 14 bases separated the two germline ends. The CDR3 runs 14 residues. The V gene's germline CDR1 is SGHTA and CDR2 FQGNSA.

This clone was seen more than once but under ten times. The chain recombines TRBV5-1 with TRBJ1-5; TRBD1 might be the D (6 bases). CDR1 SGHRS and CDR2 YFSETQ come from the germline V gene. V was clipped by 4 bases and J by 3 bases, with 14 bases between them. The length of the CDR3 is 15 residues. CDR3 region: CASSKEGGINQPQHF. The DNA for the CDR3 is TGCGCCAGCAGCAAAGAGGGGGGGATCAATCAGCCCCAGCATTTT.

The V gene is TRBV30, the J gene TRBJ1-2; D not certain. The CDR3 runs to 15 residues. V was shortened by 4 bases and J by 0 bases, with 15 bases between the two germline ends. From germline, CDR1 is GTSNPN and CDR2 SVGIG (reference sequence). The CDR3 coding sequence is TGTGCCTGGACCACAGCCCGAAACGCTAACTATGGCTACACCTTC. Translated: CAWTTARNANYGYTF.

V usage is TRBV11-2 and J usage is TRBJ2-7; 8 bases align to TRBD2. Germline CDR1 SGHAT, CDR2 FQNNGV. This CDR3 comprises 15 residues. The ends lost 2 bases at V and 3 bases at J; junction bases unmatched: 6. CDR3 in DNA: TGTGCCAGCAGCTTATCTCGCGGGGGGCACTACGAGCAGTACTTC. Amino acids: CASSLSRGGHYEQYF.

The chain has TRBV7-9 and TRBJ1-5; D gene uncertain. Germline assignment: CDR1 SEHNR and CDR2 FQNEAQ (reference sequence). The ends were cut back, 4 bases at V and 9 bases at J, with 16 bases in the middle. CDR3 size: 14 residues. The CDR3 reads CASSSGGPGWPQHF. CDR3 coding DNA: TGTGCCAGCAGCTCAGGAGGACCCGGCTGGCCCCAGCATTTT.

The V and J genes are TRBV5-1 and TRBJ2-1; perhaps TRBD2 as D (6 bases). Trimming pared 6 bases from V and 7 bases from J, leaving 14 bases between. The CDR3 has 13 residues. Germline V gene data show CDR1 as SGHRS and CDR2 as YFSETQ. CDR3 sequence reads: CASTIAGYNEQFF. CDR3 coding DNA: TGCGCCAGCACGATCGCGGGGTATAATGAGCAGTTCTTC.

This chain joins TRBV4-3 and TRBJ1-4; D ambiguous. The CDR3 is 16 residues long. Germline V CDR1 and CDR2: LGHNA, YSLEER. V was cut by 0 bases and J by 5 bases, with 13 bases left in between. The DNA of the CDR3 is TGCGCCAGCAGCCAAGATGGTAGTAAAATCAATGAAAAACTGTTTTTT. Protein product: CASSQDGSKINEKLFF.

The chain joins TRBV29-1 to TRBJ2-2, with 7 positions matching TRBD2. The V and J ends lost 8 bases and 0 bases, in that order; junction bases with no gene match: 3. The length of the CDR3 is 13 residues. In germline, CDR1 is SQVTM, CDR2 ANQGSEA. The CDR3 sequence: CSCSGSNTGELFF. In DNA form, the CDR3 reads TGCAGCTGTAGCGGGTCGAACACCGGGGAGCTGTTTTTT.

The chain links TRBV6-5 to TRBJ2-7; D is possibly TRBD2 (5 bases). The germline V gene has CDR1 MNHEY and CDR2 SVGAGI. Trimming shortened V by 6 bases and J by 3 bases, and 15 bases separated the two germline ends. This CDR3 has 14 residues. Here the CDR3 DNA reads TGTGCCAGCAGGACGGGGAATACAAACTACGAGCAGTACTTC. The encoded protein is CASRTGNTNYEQYF.

The chain joins TRBV7-9 to TRBJ2-1, with TRBD1 as a possible D gene (6 bases). Germline V gene sequence: CDR1 SEHNR, CDR2 FQNEAQ (reference sequence). The CDR3 is 13 residues long. Trimming left V 6 bases short and J 6 bases short, with 12 bases between. The CDR3 sequence is CASRTTGLNEQFF. In nucleotides, the CDR3 is TGTGCCAGCAGAACTACAGGGCTCAATGAGCAGTTCTTC.

This chain joins TRBV2 and TRBJ2-7, with D maybe TRBD2 (5 bases). The germline V gene encodes CDR1 SNHLY and CDR2 FYNNEI. The CDR3 has 12 amino acids. Deletions cut 6 bases from V and 2 bases from J, with 8 bases between. As DNA, the CDR3 is TGTGCCAGCAGACGGGGTGCCTACGAGCAGTACTTC. This translates into CASRRGAYEQYF. Full variable domain (remainder filled in from reference TRBV2 and TRBJ2-7): EPEVTQTPSHQVTQMGQEVILRCVPISNHLYFYWYRQILGQKVEFLVSFYNNEISEKSEIFDDQFSVERPDGSNFTLKIRSTKLEDSAMYFCASRRGAYEQYFGPGTRLTVT.

The V call is TRBV28, the J call TRBJ2-7, with 7 bases fitting TRBD1. The J segment lost 3 bases and the V segment lost 3 bases, leaving 11 bases of the junction unmatched. Germline V CDR1 and CDR2: MDHEN, SYDVKM. The length of the CDR3 is 16 residues. Written as DNA, the CDR3 is TGTGCCAGCAGTTTCGAGTGGGGACAGTTTCACTACGAGCAGTACTTC. Translated: CASSFEWGQFHYEQYF. Supplemented by reference TRBV28 and TRBJ2-7, the full variable domain reads DVKVTQSSRYLVKRTGEKVFLECVQDMDHENMFWYRQDPGLGLRLIYFSYDVKMKEKGDIPEGYSVSREKKERFSLILESASTNQTSMYLCASSFEWGQFHYEQYFGPGTRLTVT.

V is TRBV24-1 and J is TRBJ2-1; 11 bases map to TRBD2. Germline trimming cut 5 bases from V and 6 bases from J; bases unmatched to any gene: 8. Germline V lookup: CDR1 KGHDR, CDR2 SFDVKD. This CDR3 has 16 residues. The CDR3 loop reads CATSAASGGLGNEQFF. The CDR3 nucleotides are TGTGCCACCAGTGCGGCTAGCGGGGGGCTAGGCAATGAGCAGTTCTTC.

The V call is TRBV24-1, the J call TRBJ2-7; 9 bases map to TRBD1. The CDR3 covers 20 residues. CDR1 is KGHDR, CDR2 SFDVKD, per germline. The ends lost 4 bases at V and 3 bases at J; junction bases unmatched: 21. This CDR3 reads CATSDRKGQGASQSIYEQYF. The DNA for the CDR3 is TGTGCCACCAGTGACCGCAAGGGACAGGGAGCTTCTCAATCGATCTACGAGCAGTACTTC.

The chain has TRBV28 and TRBJ1-6; 9 nucleotides match TRBD1. The germline V gene has CDR1 MDHEN and CDR2 SYDVKM. The length of the CDR3 is 16 residues. The V gene end was trimmed by 5 bases and the J gene end by 7 bases; junction bases not matched to a gene: 9. In DNA form, the CDR3 reads TGTGCCAGCAGTACCTCCGGGACAGGGATGAATTCACCCCTCCACTTT. It encodes CASSTSGTGMNSPLHF.

This chain links TRBV5-1 with TRBJ2-2; D remains ambiguous. The CDR3 extends over 15 amino acids. Trimming took off 4 bases at V and 5 bases at J, with 15 bases between the two ends. Germline CDR1 and CDR2: SGHRS and YFSETQ. CDR3 sequence reads: CASSAIGSETGELFF. In nucleotides, the CDR3 is TGCGCCAGCAGCGCCATCGGGTCGGAAACCGGGGAGCTGTTTTTT.

The rearrangement uses TRBV2 and TRBJ1-4; no clear D gene. The CDR3 extends over 14 amino acids. The V gene lost 1 base and the J gene lost 4 bases, with 7 bases spanning the gap. The germline CDR1 and CDR2 sequences are SNHLY and FYNNEI. The CDR3 DNA sequence: TGTGCCAGCAGTGAAGTACGGAGTAATGAAAAACTGTTTTTT. Encoded protein: CASSEVRSNEKLFF.

The chain carries TRBV5-1 and TRBJ1-4; a weak D match, TRBD1 (6 bases). The V end lost 5 bases, the J end lost 6 bases, and 11 bases lay between the germline ends. The CDR3 extends over 13 amino acids. Germline V gene sequence: CDR1 SGHRS, CDR2 YFSETQ. This chain's CDR3 is CASRQGGDEKLFF. CDR3 nucleotides: TGCGCCAGCAGACAGGGAGGGGATGAAAAACTGTTTTTT.

This clone was detected once. V is TRBV28 and J is TRBJ1-2; no clear D. Trimming took 5 bases from V and 5 from J, leaving 15 bases between them. The CDR3 contains 14 residues. CDR1 is MDHEN, CDR2 SYDVKM, per germline. CDR3 amino acids: CASSPPGRVYGYTF. The CDR3 bases are TGTGCCAGCAGTCCACCGGGGAGGGTTTATGGCTACACCTTC.

This clone was detected only once. This chain uses TRBV7-2 with TRBJ1-3; possibly TRBD1 for D (6 bases). The CDR3 consists of 15 residues. The V end was cut by 5 bases, the J end by 1 base, with 12 bases between. Germline loops: CDR1 SGHTA, CDR2 FQGNSA. CDR3 bases: TGTGCCAGCAGCGCGTGGACAGATTCTGGAAACACCATATATTTT. The encoded protein is CASSAWTDSGNTIYF.

CDR3 loop: CASGGTSSDTQYF. The DNA for the CDR3 is TGTGCCAGCGGAGGGACTAGTTCAGATACGCAGTATTTT. The chain couples TRBV2 to TRBJ2-3; TRBD2 matches at 8 bases. The CDR3 has 13 residues. After removal of 8 bases from V and 4 bases from J, the junction contained 5 bases not matched to a gene. CDR1 and CDR2 from the germline V gene are SNHLY and FYNNEI.

The rearrangement links TRBV28 to TRBJ2-1, with 9 bases matching TRBD2. This CDR3 comprises 16 residues. After removal of 0 bases from V and 9 bases from J, the junction contained 9 bases not matched to a gene. Germline assignment: CDR1 MDHEN and CDR2 SYDVKM. The CDR3: CASSLWVAGDQGEQFF. The DNA for the CDR3 is TGTGCCAGCAGTTTATGGGTAGCGGGAGATCAGGGTGAGCAGTTCTTC.

The CDR3 coding sequence is TGTGCCAGCAGCGTAGCTCCTAGCGGAGCCAAAAACATTCAGTACTTC. Protein product: CASSVAPSGAKNIQYF. This rearrangement joins TRBV9 to TRBJ2-4, with TRBD2 matching 7 bases. Germline V CDR1 and CDR2: SGDLS, YYNGEE. This CDR3 is 16 amino acids long. V shed 0 bases and J 0 bases; nucleotides not matched to a gene: 3.

This clone was seen just once. The V gene is TRBV28, the J gene TRBJ1-4, with 8 nucleotides matching TRBD1. The V and J ends lost 6 bases and 7 bases, in that order; junction bases with no gene match: 7. Germline CDR1 reads MDHEN; CDR2 reads SYDVKM. The CDR3 consists of 14 residues. The CDR3 loop reads CASSQGQGGEKLFF. The CDR3 bases are TGTGCCAGCAGCCAAGGACAGGGCGGTGAAAAACTGTTTTTT.